Below, 9 T cell receptor beta chains from the same sample are listed, as sequenced in a study of OX40 agonist ivuxolimab in advanced cancers. TCRdb's copy holds only in-frame clones and misses some; the assay was immunoSEQ multiplex PCR. The data contain about 60,000 clones, about four fifths of them singletons. The sequences come from CD4+ or CD8+ T cells sorted from blood, collected in a trial of the OX40 agonist ivuxolimab. These receptors were taken from an adult with an advanced solid tumor such as melanoma, head and neck, liver or kidney cancer.

This clone turned up a few times. The V and J genes are TRBV14 and TRBJ2-5, with D hard to call. CDR1 SGHDN and CDR2 FVKESK come from the germline V gene. The CDR3 loop spans 15 amino acids. The V end was cut by 5 bases, the J end by 1 base, with 14 bases between. The CDR3 nucleotides read TGTGCCAGCAGCGCAGACATAGGCCCCCAAGAGACCCAGTACTTC. Its protein product is CASSADIGPQETQYF. Based on the CDR3 plus reference TRBV14 and TRBJ2-5, the full variable domain is EAGVTQFPSHSVIEKGQTVTLRCDPISGHDNLYWYRRVMGKEIKFLLHFVKESKQDESGMPNNRFLAERTGGTYSTLKVQPAELEDSGVYFCASSADIGPQETQYFGPGTRLLVL.

This rearrangement joins TRBV4-2 to TRBJ1-5; possibly TRBD1 for D (6 bases). CDR1 LGHNA and CDR2 YNFKEQ come from the germline V gene. The CDR3 has 15 amino acids. Between the trimmed V and J ends, which lost 1 base and 4 bases, there was a span of 11 bases. The CDR3 spells CASSQGHRDNQPQHF. CDR3 nucleotides: TGTGCCAGCAGCCAAGGGCACAGGGATAATCAGCCCCAGCATTTT.

The gene calls are TRBV5-1 and TRBJ2-2; the D is unclear. The CDR3 loop spans 14 amino acids. Trimming shortened V by 1 base and J by 2 bases, and 6 bases separated the two germline ends. CDR1 is SGHRS and CDR2 is YFSETQ in the germline V gene. The DNA for the CDR3 is TGCGCCAGCAGCTTGAAGGGCAACACCGGGGAGCTGTTTTTT. Its translation: CASSLKGNTGELFF.

The chain has TRBV5-1 and TRBJ1-1; the D gene is possibly TRBD1 (5 bases). The CDR3 has 14 amino acids. Per germline, CDR1 SGHRS and CDR2 YFSETQ. V was pared by 4 bases and J by 4 bases, with 14 bases between. CDR3 in amino acids: CASSVEPTGTEAFF. The CDR3, as DNA: TGCGCCAGCAGCGTGGAACCAACAGGCACTGAAGCTTTCTTT.

The chain couples TRBV7-8 to TRBJ2-5, with D possibly TRBD2 on 6 matching bases. Per germline, CDR1 SGHVS and CDR2 FQNEAQ. With 2 bases removed from V and 7 bases from J, the gap between germline ends came to 8 bases. This CDR3 has 12 amino acids. The CDR3 sequence is CASSLHGGTQYF. The CDR3, as DNA: TGTGCCAGCAGCTTACACGGGGGGACCCAGTACTTC.

The sample holds a few counts of this clone. The chain uses TRBV27 and TRBJ2-3; D is perhaps TRBD2 (5 bases). V shed 2 bases and J shed 2 bases, with 11 bases lying between them. This CDR3 has 15 residues. Germline CDR1 MNHEY, CDR2 SMNVEV (reference sequence). As DNA, the CDR3 is TGTGCCAGCAGTTTACGGCGACTATACACAGATACGCAGTATTTT. Its translation: CASSLRRLYTDTQYF.

This sequence joins TRBV6-5 and TRBJ1-2; tentatively, D is TRBD1 (6 bases). This CDR3 is built from 14 residues. CDR1 and CDR2 from the germline V gene are MNHEY and SVGAGI. V lost 6 bases to trimming and J lost 5 bases, with 16 bases between them. In DNA, the CDR3 is TGTGCCAGCAGCTTCCAACCACAGGGTTATGGCTACACCTTC. Residues: CASSFQPQGYGYTF.

This clone was seen a single time. The chain couples TRBV11-3 to TRBJ2-4; perhaps TRBD1 as D (5 bases). Germline V gene data show CDR1 as SGHNT and CDR2 as YENEEA. The CDR3 consists of 13 residues. Between the trimmed V and J ends, which lost 4 bases and 8 bases, there was a span of 12 bases. The CDR3 here is CASSSRQSDIQYF. In nucleotides, the CDR3 is TGTGCCAGCAGCTCCCGACAGTCAGACATTCAGTACTTC. The whole variable domain, remainder taken from reference TRBV11-3 and TRBJ2-4, is EAGVVQSPRYKIIEKKQPVAFWCNPISGHNTLYWYLQNLGQGPELLIRYENEEAVDDSQLPKDRFSAERLKGVDSTLKIQPAELGDSAVYLCASSSRQSDIQYFGAGTRLSVL.

This sequence joins TRBV5-1 and TRBJ1-2, with no clear D. The length of the CDR3 is 14 residues. The germline V and J ends were trimmed by 0 bases and 2 bases, with 8 bases remaining between them. Germline assignment: CDR1 SGHRS and CDR2 YFSETQ. This chain's CDR3 is CASSLGSPNYGYTF. In DNA, the CDR3 is TGCGCCAGCAGCTTGGGTAGTCCCAACTATGGCTACACCTTC. Filled out from reference TRBV5-1 and TRBJ1-2, the complete variable domain reads KAGVTQTPRYLIKTRGQQVTLSCSPISGHRSVSWYQQTPGQGLQFLFEYFSETQRNKGNFPGRFSGRQFSNSRSEMNVSTLELGDSALYLCASSLGSPNYGYTFGSGTRLTVV.